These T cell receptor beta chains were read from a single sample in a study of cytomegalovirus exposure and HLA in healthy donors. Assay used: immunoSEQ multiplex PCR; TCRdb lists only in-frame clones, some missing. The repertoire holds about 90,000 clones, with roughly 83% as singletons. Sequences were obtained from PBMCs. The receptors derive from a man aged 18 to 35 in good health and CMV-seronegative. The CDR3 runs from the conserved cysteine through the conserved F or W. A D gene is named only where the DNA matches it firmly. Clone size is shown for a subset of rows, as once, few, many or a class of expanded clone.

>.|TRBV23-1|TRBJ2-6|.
TGCGCCCCTTGCGCCCGGGGAAGCTCTGGGGCCAACGTCCTGACTTTC
CAPCARGSSGANVLTF
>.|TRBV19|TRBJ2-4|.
TGTGCCAGTAGTATGGGATTGAGGGAATCTTCCAAAAACATTCAGTACTTC
CASSMGLRESSKNIQYF
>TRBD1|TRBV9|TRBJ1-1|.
TGTGCCAGCAGCGGACCCCCAGGGGGACACACTGAAGCTTTCTTT
CASSGPPGGHTEAFF
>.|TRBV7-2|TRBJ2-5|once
TGTGCCAGCAGCTTTGGCCGAGAGACCCAGTACTTC
CASSFGRETQYF
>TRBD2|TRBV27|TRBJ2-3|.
TGTGCCAGCAGGCCCCCGGGACTAGCGGGAGGAAATACGCAGTATTTT
CASRPPGLAGGNTQYF
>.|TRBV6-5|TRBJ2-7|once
TGTGCCAGCAGTTACAGCCAGGGATTTCGCCAGGTGCAGTACTTC
CASSYSQGFRQVQYF
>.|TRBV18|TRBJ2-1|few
TGTGCCAGCTCATCGTCACAACAGAATGAGCAGTTCTTC
CASSSSQQNEQFF
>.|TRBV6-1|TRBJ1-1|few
TGTGCCAGCAGTCCCCAGGCGAACACTGAAGCTTTCTTT
CASSPQANTEAFF
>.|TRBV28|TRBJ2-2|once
TGTGCCAGCAGTCTACTGCCCGGGGAGCTGTTTTTT
CASSLLPGELFF
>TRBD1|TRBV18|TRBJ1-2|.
TGTGCCAGCTCACCAGGGACAGGAGCTAACTATGGCTACACCTTC
CASSPGTGANYGYTF
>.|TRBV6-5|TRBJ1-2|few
TGTGCCAGCAGTTACTCCGGTTCGACAGTTGGCTACACCTTC
CASSYSGSTVGYTF
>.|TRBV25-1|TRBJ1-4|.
TGTGCCAGTTCTCTGGGACATTATAATGAAAAACTGTTTTTT
CASSLGHYNEKLFF
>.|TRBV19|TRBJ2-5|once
TGTGCCAGTAGTCCCCGCGGAGGGCCGGGTGGGGAGACCCAGTACTTC
CASSPRGGPGGETQYF
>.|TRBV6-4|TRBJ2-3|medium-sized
TGTGCCAGCAGTGACTCACCAGGGGGCACAGATACGCAGTATTTT
CASSDSPGGTDTQYF
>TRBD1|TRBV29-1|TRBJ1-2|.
TGCAGCGCCTGGGGACAGGGGAACGGTGGCTACACCTTC
CSAWGQGNGGYTF
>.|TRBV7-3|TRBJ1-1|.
TGTGCCAGCAGCTTACAGGGGTACACTGAAGCTTTCTTT
CASSLQGYTEAFF
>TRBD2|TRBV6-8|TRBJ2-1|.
TGTGCCAGCAGGAAGACTAGCGGGAGGGGGGGCAATGAGCAGTTCTTC
CASRKTSGRGGNEQFF
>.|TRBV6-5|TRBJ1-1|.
TGTGCCAGCACCTTACACCTGAACACTGAAGCTTTCTTT
CASTLHLNTEAFF
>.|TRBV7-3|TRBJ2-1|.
TGTGCCAGCAGTCCGGGCCGGGGTGAGCAGTTCTTC
CASSPGRGEQFF
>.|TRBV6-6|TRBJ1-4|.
TGTGCCAGCAGTTACTCTCGGAGTGAAAAACTGTTTTTT
CASSYSRSEKLFF
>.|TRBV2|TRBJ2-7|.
TGTGCCAGCAGCCCCGACAGGCTGAGCGGATACGAGCAGTACTTC
CASSPDRLSGYEQYF
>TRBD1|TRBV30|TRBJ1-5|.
TGTGCCTGGAGCCGACGGACAGGGGGCATTAGCAATCAGCCCCAGCATTTT
CAWSRRTGGISNQPQHF
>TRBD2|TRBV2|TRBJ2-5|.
TGTGCCAGCACCGGGGGGACTAGCGTGATGGAGACCCAGTACTTC
CASTGGTSVMETQYF
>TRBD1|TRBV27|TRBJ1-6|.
TGTGCCAGCAGTCTAGGGCGGGACAGGGATTATAATTCACCCCTCCACTTT
CASSLGRDRDYNSPLHF
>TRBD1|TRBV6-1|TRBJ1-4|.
TGTGCCAGCGCTCCGATGGGACAGCGAAATGAAAAACTGTTTTTT
CASAPMGQRNEKLFF
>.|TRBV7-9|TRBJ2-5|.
TGTGCCAGCAGCTTACCGGGTAAAGAGACCCAGTACTTC
CASSLPGKETQYF
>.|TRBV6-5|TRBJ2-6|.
TGTGCCAGCAGTCGTTTGAGTGGGGCCAACGTCCTGACTTTC
CASSRLSGANVLTF
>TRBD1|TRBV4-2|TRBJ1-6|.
TGTGCCAGCAAACAGGGGGGTTCACCCCTCCACTTT
CASKQGGSPLHF
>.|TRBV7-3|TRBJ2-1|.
TGTGCCAGCAGCTTAACTCGGGGGACCAATGAGCAGTTCTTC
CASSLTRGTNEQFF
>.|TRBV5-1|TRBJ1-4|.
TGCGCCAGCAGCTTAGGACAGCTAAATGAAAAACTGTTTTTT
CASSLGQLNEKLFF